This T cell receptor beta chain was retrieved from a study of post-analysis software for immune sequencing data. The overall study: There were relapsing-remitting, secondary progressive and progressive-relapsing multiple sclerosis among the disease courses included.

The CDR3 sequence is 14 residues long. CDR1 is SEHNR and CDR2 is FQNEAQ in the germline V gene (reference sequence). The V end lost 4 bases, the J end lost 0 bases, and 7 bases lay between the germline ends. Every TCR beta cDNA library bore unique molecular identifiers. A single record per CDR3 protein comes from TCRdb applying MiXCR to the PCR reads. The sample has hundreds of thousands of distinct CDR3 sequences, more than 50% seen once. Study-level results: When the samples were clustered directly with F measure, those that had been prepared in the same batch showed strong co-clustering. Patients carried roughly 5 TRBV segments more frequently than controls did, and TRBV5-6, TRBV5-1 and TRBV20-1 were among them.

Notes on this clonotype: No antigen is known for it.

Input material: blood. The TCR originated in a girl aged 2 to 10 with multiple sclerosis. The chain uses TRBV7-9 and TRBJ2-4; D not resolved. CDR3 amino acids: CASSSNLAKNIQYF. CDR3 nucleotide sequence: TGTGCCAGCAGCTCCAATTTAGCCAAAAACATTCAGTACTTC.